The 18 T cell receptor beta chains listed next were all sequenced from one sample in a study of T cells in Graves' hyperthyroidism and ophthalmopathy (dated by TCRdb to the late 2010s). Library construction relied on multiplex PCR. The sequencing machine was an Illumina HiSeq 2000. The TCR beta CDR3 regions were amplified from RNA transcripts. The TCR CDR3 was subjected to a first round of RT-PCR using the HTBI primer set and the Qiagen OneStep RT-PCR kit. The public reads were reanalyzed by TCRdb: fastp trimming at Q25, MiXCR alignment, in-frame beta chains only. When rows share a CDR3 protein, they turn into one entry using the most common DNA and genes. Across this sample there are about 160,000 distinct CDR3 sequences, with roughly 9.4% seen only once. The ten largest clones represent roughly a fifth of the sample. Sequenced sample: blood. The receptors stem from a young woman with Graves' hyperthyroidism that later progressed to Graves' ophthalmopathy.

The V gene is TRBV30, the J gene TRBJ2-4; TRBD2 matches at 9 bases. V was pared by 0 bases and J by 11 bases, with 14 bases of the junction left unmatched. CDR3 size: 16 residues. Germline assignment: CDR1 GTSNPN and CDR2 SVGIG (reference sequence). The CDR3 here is CAWSVGGGRAFQLQYF. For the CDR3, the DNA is TGTGCCTGGAGTGTAGGTGGCGGGAGGGCCTTTCAACTTCAGTACTTC.

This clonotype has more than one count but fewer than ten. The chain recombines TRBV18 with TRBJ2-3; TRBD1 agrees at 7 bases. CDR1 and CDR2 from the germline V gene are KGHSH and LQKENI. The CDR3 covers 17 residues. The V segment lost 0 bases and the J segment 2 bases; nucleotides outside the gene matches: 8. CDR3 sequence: CASSPPKGATHTDTQYF. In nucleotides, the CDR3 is TGTGCCAGCTCACCACCGAAGGGGGCAACTCACACAGATACGCAGTATTTT.

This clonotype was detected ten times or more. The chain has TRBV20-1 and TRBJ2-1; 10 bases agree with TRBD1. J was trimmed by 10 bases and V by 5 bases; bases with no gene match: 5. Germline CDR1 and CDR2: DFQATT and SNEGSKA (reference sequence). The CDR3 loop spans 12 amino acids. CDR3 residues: CSAGTGVGEQFF. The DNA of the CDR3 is TGCAGTGCTGGGACAGGGGTGGGAGAGCAGTTCTTC.

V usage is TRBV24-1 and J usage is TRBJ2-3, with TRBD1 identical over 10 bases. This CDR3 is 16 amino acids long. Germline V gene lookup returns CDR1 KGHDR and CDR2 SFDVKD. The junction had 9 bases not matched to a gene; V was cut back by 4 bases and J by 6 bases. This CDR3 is CATSEAGTGATDTQYF. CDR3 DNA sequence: TGTGCCACCAGTGAGGCCGGGACAGGGGCCACTGATACGCAGTATTTT.

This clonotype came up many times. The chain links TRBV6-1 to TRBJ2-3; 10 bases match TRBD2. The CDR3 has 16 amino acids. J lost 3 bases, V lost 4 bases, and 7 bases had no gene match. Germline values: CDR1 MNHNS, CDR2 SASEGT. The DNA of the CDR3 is TGTGCCAGCAGTGTCTCCGGGACTAGCGCAACAGATACGCAGTATTTT. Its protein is CASSVSGTSATDTQYF.

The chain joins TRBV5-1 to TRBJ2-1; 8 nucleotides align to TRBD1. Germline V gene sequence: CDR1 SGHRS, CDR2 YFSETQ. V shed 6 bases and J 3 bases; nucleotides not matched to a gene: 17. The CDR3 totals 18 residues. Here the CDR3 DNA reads TGCGCCAGCATAGATAAAACCCAGACAGGGGAGTTCTACAATGAGCAGTTCTTC. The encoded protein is CASIDKTQTGEFYNEQFF.

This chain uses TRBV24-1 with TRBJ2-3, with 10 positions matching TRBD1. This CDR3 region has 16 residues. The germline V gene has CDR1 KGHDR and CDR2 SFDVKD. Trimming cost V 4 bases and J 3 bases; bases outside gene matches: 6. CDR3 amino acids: CATSDPGTGATDTQYF. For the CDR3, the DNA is TGTGCCACCAGTGACCCCGGGACAGGGGCAACAGATACGCAGTATTTT.

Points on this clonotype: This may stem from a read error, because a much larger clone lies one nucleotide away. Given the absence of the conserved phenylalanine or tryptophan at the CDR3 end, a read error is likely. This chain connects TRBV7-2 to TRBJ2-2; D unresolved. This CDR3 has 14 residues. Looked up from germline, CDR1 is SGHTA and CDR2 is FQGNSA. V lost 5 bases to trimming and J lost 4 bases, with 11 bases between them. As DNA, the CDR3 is TGTGCCAGCAGCCCTGTCCAGCCCACCGGGGAGCTGTTTTCT. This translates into CASSPVQPTGELFS.

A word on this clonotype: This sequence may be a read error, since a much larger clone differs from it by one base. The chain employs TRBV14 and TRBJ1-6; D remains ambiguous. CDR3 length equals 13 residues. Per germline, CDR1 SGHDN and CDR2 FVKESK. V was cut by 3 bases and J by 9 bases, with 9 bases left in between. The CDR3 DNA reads TGTGCCAGCAGCCAGTGGTCTGGTTCACCCCTCCACTTT. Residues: CASSQWSGSPLHF.

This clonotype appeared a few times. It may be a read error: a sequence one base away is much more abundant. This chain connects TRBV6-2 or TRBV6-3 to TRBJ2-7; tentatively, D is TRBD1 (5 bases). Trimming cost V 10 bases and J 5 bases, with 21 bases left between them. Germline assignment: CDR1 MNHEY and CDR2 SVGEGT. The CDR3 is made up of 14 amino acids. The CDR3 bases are TGTGCCAACACCTATTACCAGGGCCTCGACGAGCAGTACTTC. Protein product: CANTYYQGLDEQYF.

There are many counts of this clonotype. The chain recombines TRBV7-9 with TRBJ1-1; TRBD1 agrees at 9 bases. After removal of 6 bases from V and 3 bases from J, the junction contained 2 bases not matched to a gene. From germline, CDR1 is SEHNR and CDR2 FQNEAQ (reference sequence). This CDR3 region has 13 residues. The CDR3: CASRRQGDTEAFF. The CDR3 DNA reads TGTGCCAGCAGAAGACAGGGGGACACTGAAGCTTTCTTT.

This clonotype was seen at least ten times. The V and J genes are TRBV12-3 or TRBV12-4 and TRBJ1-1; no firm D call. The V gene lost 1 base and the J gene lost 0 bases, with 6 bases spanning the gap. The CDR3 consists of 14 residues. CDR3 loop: CASSLGEVNTEAFF. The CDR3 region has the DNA TGTGCCAGCAGTTTAGGGGAGGTGAACACTGAAGCTTTCTTT.

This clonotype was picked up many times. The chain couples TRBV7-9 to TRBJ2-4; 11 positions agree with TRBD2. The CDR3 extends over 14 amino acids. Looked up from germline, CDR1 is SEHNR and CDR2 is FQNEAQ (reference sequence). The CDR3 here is CVSGGTSGKNIQYF. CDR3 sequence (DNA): TGTGTATCGGGGGGGACTAGCGGCAAAAACATTCAGTACTTC.

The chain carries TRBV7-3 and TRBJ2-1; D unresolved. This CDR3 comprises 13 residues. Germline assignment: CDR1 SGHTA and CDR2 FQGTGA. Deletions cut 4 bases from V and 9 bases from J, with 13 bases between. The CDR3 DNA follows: TGTGCCAGCAGCTCCTCCATAGTGGGTGAGCAGTTCTTC. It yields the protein CASSSSIVGEQFF. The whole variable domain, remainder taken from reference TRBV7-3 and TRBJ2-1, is GAGVSQTPSNKVTEKGKYVELRCDPISGHTALYWYRQSLGQGPEFLIYFQGTGAADDSGLPNDRFFAVRPEGSVSTLKIQRTERGDSAVYLCASSSSIVGEQFFGPGTRLTVL.

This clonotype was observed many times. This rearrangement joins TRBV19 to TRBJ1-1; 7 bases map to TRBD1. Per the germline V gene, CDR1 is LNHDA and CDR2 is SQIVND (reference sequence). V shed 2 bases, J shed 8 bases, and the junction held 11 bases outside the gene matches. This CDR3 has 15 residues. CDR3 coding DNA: TGTGCCAGTAGTATATGGGGGAGGGGGCGGGCGGAAGCTTTCTTT. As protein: CASSIWGRGRAEAFF.

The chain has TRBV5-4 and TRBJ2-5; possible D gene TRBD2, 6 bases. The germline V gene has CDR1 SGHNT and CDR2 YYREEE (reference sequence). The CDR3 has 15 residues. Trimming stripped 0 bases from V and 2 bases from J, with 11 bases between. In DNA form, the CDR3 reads TGTGCCAGCAGCTTGGTTCGGGCGGGACAAGAGACCCAGTACTTC. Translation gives CASSLVRAGQETQYF.

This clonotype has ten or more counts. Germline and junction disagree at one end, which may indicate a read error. CDR3 residues: CASSLGGRPSTDTQYF. CDR3 in DNA: TGCGCCAGCAGCTTGGGCGGGAGGCCTAGCACAGATACGCAGTATTTT. The chain couples TRBV12-3 or TRBV12-4 to TRBJ2-3, with TRBD2 identical over 8 bases. The CDR3 covers 16 residues.

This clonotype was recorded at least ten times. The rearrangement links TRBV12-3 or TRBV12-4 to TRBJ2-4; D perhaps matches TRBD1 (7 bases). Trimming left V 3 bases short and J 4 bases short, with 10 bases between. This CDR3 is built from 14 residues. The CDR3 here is CASSLPGGKNIQYF. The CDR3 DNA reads TGTGCCAGCAGTTTGCCAGGGGGGAAAAACATTCAGTACTTC.